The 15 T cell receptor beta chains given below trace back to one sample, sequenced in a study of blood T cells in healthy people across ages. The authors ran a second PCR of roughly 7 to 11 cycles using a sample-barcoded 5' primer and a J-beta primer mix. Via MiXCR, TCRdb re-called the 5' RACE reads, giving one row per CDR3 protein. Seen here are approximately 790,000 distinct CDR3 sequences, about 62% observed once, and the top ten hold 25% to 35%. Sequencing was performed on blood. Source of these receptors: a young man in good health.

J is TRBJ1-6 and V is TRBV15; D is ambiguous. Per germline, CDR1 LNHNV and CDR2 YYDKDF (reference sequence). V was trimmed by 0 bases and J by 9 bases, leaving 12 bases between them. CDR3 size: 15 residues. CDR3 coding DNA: TGTGCCACCAGCAGAGATGGGCTCCCGGGTTCACCCCTCCACTTT. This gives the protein CATSRDGLPGSPLHF.

The CDR3 nucleotides read TGCGCCAGCAGCCAAGAAGGGTCTGGGGGGGACGATTCACCCCTCCACTTT. It is translated as CASSQEGSGGDDSPLHF. The chain is built from TRBV4-3 and TRBJ1-6; the D gene is possibly TRBD1 (5 bases). This CDR3 has 17 amino acids. Between the trimmed V and J ends, which lost 0 bases and 8 bases, there was a span of 17 bases. CDR1 is LGHNA, CDR2 YSLEER, per germline.

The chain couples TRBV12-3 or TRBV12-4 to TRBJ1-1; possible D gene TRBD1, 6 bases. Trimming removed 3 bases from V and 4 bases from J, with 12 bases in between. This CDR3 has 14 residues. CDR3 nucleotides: TGTGCCAGCAGTTTGAGGGGGGAGGGCACTGAAGCTTTCTTT. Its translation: CASSLRGEGTEAFF.

CDR3 loop: CASSTGTGIYEQYF. CDR3 coding DNA: TGTGCCAGCAGCACCGGGACAGGTATCTACGAGCAGTACTTC. The chain is built from TRBV9 and TRBJ2-4; TRBD1 agrees at 8 bases. The J call may be mistaken, given a closer DNA end match to TRBJ2-7. This CDR3 contains 14 residues. The germline CDR1 and CDR2 sequences are SGDLS and YYNGEE.

CDR3 nucleotides: TGTGCCAGCAGCTTAGGGGCCAACAATCAGCCCCAGCATTTT. Its translation is CASSLGANNQPQHF. The chain has TRBV7-9 and TRBJ1-5; D remains ambiguous. The CDR3 totals 14 residues. V gave up 1 base and J gave up 3 bases, with 7 bases separating them. CDR1 is SEHNR, CDR2 FQNEAQ, per germline (reference sequence). The variable domain in full, with the rest retrieved from reference TRBV7-9 and TRBJ1-5, is DTGVSQNPRHKITKRGQNVTFRCDPISEHNRLYWYRQTLGQGPEFLTYFQNEAQLEKSRLLSDRFSAERPKGSFSTLEIQRTEQGDSAMYLCASSLGANNQPQHFGDGTRLSIL.

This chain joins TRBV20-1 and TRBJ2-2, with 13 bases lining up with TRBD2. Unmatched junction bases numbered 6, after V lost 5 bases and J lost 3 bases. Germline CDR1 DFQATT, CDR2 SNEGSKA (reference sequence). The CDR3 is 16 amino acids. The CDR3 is CSAHGTSGEHTGELFF. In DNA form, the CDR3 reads TGCAGTGCTCACGGGACTAGCGGGGAGCACACCGGGGAGCTGTTTTTT.

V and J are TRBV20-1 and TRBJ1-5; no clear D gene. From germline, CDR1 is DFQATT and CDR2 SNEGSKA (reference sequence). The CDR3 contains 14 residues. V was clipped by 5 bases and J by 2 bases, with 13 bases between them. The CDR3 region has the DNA TGCAGTGCTCTCCACGGGCAGGGCAATCAGCCCCAGCATTTT. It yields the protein CSALHGQGNQPQHF.

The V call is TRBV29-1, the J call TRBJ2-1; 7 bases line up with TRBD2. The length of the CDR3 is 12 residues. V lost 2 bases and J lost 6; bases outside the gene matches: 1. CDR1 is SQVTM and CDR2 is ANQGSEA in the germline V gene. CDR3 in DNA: TGCAGCGTTGAAAGGGAGGGCAATGAGCAGTTCTTC. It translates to CSVEREGNEQFF.

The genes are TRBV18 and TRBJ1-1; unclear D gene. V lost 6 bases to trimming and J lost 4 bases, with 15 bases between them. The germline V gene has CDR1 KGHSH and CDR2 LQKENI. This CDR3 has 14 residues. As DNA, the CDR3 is TGTGCCAGCTCGGCGGACCGCAGTGGCACTGAAGCTTTCTTT. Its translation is CASSADRSGTEAFF.

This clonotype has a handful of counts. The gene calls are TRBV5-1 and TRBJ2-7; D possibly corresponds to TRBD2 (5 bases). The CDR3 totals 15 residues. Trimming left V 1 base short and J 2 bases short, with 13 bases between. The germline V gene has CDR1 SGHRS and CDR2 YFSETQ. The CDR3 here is CASSLPRGPTYEQYF. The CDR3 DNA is TGCGCCAGCAGCTTGCCCCGCGGGCCAACCTACGAGCAGTACTTC.

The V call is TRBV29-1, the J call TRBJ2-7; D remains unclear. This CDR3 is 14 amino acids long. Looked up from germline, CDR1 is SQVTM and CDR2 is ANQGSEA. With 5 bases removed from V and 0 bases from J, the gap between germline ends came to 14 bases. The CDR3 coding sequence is TGCAGCGTTTTGGATATAACCAGCTCCTACGAGCAGTACTTC. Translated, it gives CSVLDITSSYEQYF.

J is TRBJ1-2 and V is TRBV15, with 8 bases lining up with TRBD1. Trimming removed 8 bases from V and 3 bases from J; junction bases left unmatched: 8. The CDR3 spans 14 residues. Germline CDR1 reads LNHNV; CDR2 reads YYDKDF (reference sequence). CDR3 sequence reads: CATARTGRDYGYTF. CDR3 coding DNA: TGTGCCACCGCAAGGACAGGGCGGGACTATGGCTACACCTTC. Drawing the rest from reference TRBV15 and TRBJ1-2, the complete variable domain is DAMVIQNPRYQVTQFGKPVTLSCSQTLNHNVMYWYQQKSSQAPKLLFHYYDKDFNNEADTPDNFQSRRPNTSFCFLDIRSPGLGDTAMYLCATARTGRDYGYTFGSGTRLTVV.

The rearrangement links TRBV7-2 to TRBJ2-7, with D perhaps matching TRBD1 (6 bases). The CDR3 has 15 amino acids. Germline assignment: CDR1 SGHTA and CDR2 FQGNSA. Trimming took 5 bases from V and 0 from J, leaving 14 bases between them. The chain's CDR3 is CASSQGTPASYEQYF. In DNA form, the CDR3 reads TGTGCCAGCAGCCAGGGGACACCGGCCTCCTACGAGCAGTACTTC.

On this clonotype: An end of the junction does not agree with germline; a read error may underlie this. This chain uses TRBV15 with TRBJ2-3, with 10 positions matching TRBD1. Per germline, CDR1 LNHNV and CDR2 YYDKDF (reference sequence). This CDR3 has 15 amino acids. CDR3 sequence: CATTRPGQGSDTQYF. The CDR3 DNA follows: TGTGCCACCACCAGACCGGGACAGGGGTCAGATACGCAGTATTTT. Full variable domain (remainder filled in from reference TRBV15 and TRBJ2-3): DAMVIQNPRYQVTQFGKPVTLSCSQTLNHNVMYWYQQKSSQAPKLLFHYYDKDFNNEADTPDNFQSRRPNTSFCFLDIRSPGLGDTAMYLCATTRPGQGSDTQYFGPGTRLTVL.

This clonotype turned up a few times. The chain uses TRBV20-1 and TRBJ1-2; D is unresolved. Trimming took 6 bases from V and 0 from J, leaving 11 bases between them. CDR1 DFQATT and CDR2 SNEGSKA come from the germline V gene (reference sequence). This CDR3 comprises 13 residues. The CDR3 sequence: CSATAGTNYGYTF. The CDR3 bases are TGCAGTGCAACCGCCGGGACTAACTATGGCTACACCTTC.